This entry describes one TCR beta chain. The antigen remains undetermined. Produced via immunoSEQ multiplex PCR; TCRdb's table is partial and in-frame only. The data contain about 78,000 clones, around 90% of them seen just once; the ten biggest clones take up 4%. Germline values: CDR1 PRHDT, CDR2 FYEKMQ (reference sequence). The CDR3 is 14 amino acids. Trimming left V 8 bases short and J 0 bases short, with 13 bases between. The data were taken from a study of graft-versus-host responses after intestinal transplantation. Looking at the study overall: Recipients uniformly received anti-thymocyte globulin induction, followed by tacrolimus and steroids for two to four years.

The material was unstimulated CD8+ T cells sorted from spleen or lymph node cells, obtained before transplant. This rearrangement joins TRBV13 to TRBJ2-5; no clear D gene. This receptor was identified in a human donor who was the organ donor for an intestinal transplant. The CDR3 is CASRIEGDQETQYF. The CDR3 DNA is TGTGCCAGCCGGATAGAAGGAGACCAAGAGACCCAGTACTTC. The full variable domain, with the rest looked up from reference TRBV13 and TRBJ2-5, is AAGVIQSPRHLIKEKRETATLKCYPIPRHDTVYWYQQGPGQDPQFLISFYEKMQSDKGSIPDRFSAQQFSDYHSELNMSSLELGDSALYFCASRIEGDQETQYFGPGTRLLVL.